The 10 T cell receptor beta chains presented below share a single source sample, sequenced in a study of radiation and T cells in renal cell carcinoma. Data came from immunoSEQ multiplex PCR; TCRdb stores just in-frame clones and leaves some out. The data show some 150,000 clones, with 70% to 90% seen just once and less than 20% held by the top ten. Time point meaning: blood 4 weeks post-SBRT, at nephrectomy. Treatment of the sample: 15 Gy SBRT to primary tumor, nephrectomy 4 weeks later. This material consisted of blood, taken from a patient whose treatment included radiotherapy and nephrectomy. The receptors were sampled from a woman aged 45-60 years with renal cell carcinoma.

The J gene is TRBJ1-5, the V gene TRBV6-1; D remains unclear. The V and J ends lost 2 bases and 6 bases respectively, with 5 bases between them. Germline loops: CDR1 MNHNS, CDR2 SASEGT. The CDR3 loop spans 12 amino acids. The CDR3 nucleotides are TGTGCCAGCAGTGAATTGTCTCAGCCCCAGCATTTT. This encodes CASSELSQPQHF.

This chain connects TRBV5-4 to TRBJ1-1, with D unclear. From germline, CDR1 is SGHNT and CDR2 YYREEE (reference sequence). The CDR3 contains 12 residues. Deletions cut 4 bases from V and 0 bases from J, with 4 bases between. The DNA of the CDR3 is TGTGCCAGCAGCAGACTGAACACTGAAGCTTTCTTT. It encodes CASSRLNTEAFF. The full variable domain, rest sourced from reference TRBV5-4 and TRBJ1-1, is ETGVTQSPTHLIKTRGQQVTLRCSSQSGHNTVSWYQQALGQGPQFIFQYYREEENGRGNFPPRFSGLQFPNYSSELNVNALELDDSALYLCASSRLNTEAFFGQGTRLTVV.

The chain carries TRBV7-2 and TRBJ2-7; the match to TRBD1 covers 7 bases. In germline, CDR1 is SGHTA, CDR2 FQGNSA. V shed 7 bases, J shed 0 bases, and the junction held 6 bases outside the gene matches. The CDR3 consists of 14 residues. The CDR3 protein is CASTGTDRSYEQYF. The CDR3 coding sequence is TGTGCCAGCACCGGGACAGACCGCTCCTACGAGCAGTACTTC.

This rearrangement joins TRBV28 to TRBJ1-3; D not certain. The CDR3 length is 15 residues. V was shortened by 3 bases and J by 0 bases, with 9 bases between the two germline ends. Germline V gene lookup returns CDR1 MDHEN and CDR2 SYDVKM. The CDR3 loop is CASSFPHLSGNTIYF. The CDR3 DNA is TGTGCCAGCAGTTTCCCACACCTCTCTGGAAACACCATATATTTT.

The chain recombines TRBV5-4 with TRBJ1-6; tentatively, D is TRBD1 (5 bases). This CDR3 is 15 amino acids long. The V gene lost 0 bases and the J gene lost 10 bases, with 14 bases spanning the gap. Germline lookup yields CDR1 SGHNT and CDR2 YYREEE (reference sequence). The CDR3 bases are TGTGCCAGCAGCTTGGCGGGACGGACTTTGTCACCCCTCCACTTT. Translated, it gives CASSLAGRTLSPLHF.

This chain uses TRBV5-1 with TRBJ1-4; no clear D. The CDR3 is 14 residues long. Germline V lookup: CDR1 SGHRS, CDR2 YFSETQ. Trimming cost V 2 bases and J 0 bases, with 5 bases left between them. The CDR3 coding sequence is TGCGCCAGCAGCTTTGGGGCAACTAATGAAAAACTGTTTTTT. This encodes CASSFGATNEKLFF.

The V gene is TRBV28, the J gene TRBJ2-3; D is unclear. Deletions cut 5 bases from V and 0 bases from J, with 3 bases between. Germline CDR1 reads MDHEN; CDR2 reads SYDVKM. The CDR3 is made up of 12 amino acids. CDR3 nucleotides: TGTGCCAGCAGTGCCAGCACAGATACGCAGTATTTT. It codes for CASSASTDTQYF.

The chain recombines TRBV10-1 with TRBJ2-1; possible D gene TRBD1, 6 bases. From germline, CDR1 is WNHNN and CDR2 SYGVQD (reference sequence). V was cut by 3 bases and J by 9 bases, with 21 bases left in between. CDR3 length: 16 amino acids. The chain's CDR3 is CASSELPRGPYGEQFF. The CDR3 region has the DNA TGCGCCAGCAGTGAATTGCCCAGGGGCCCATACGGTGAGCAGTTCTTC.

The chain is built from TRBV5-1 and TRBJ1-2, with D tentatively TRBD1 (6 bases). Germline V gives CDR1 SGHRS, CDR2 YFSETQ. This CDR3 spans 13 amino acids. Trimming took 0 bases from V and 5 from J, leaving 8 bases between them. The CDR3 region has the DNA TGCGCCAGCAGCTTGGGACAGGAGTATGGCTACACCTTC. It specifies CASSLGQEYGYTF.

The V call is TRBV19, the J call TRBJ1-5, with D possibly being TRBD1 (6 bases). This CDR3 region has 13 residues. Germline V gene sequence: CDR1 LNHDA, CDR2 SQIVND (reference sequence). Trimming cost V 8 bases and J 0 bases, with 8 bases left between them. CDR3: CASGQSSNQPQHF. CDR3 sequence (DNA): TGTGCCAGTGGACAGAGTAGCAATCAGCCCCAGCATTTT.